Below, 30 T cell receptor beta chains from the same sample are listed, as sequenced in a study of blood T cell repertoires in COVID-19. TCRdb's copy holds only in-frame clones and misses some; the assay was immunoSEQ multiplex PCR. The table has about 80,000 clones, 80% to 85% seen once. The specimen was peripheral blood. These receptors came from a human donor in a cohort sampled during active COVID-19.

The rearrangement joins TRBV5-6 to TRBJ1-3; D might be TRBD1 (5 bases). CDR1 and CDR2 (germline): SGHDT, YYEEEE. The CDR3 sequence is 15 residues long. Trimming shortened V by 0 bases and J by 1 base, and 8 bases separated the two germline ends. CDR3: CASSLVGGSGNTIYF. As DNA, the CDR3 is TGTGCCAGCAGCTTGGTGGGGGGATCTGGAAACACCATATATTTT.

DNA for the CDR3: TGTGCCACCTCGGGACAGGGAGGGGCTAAAGAAGCTTTCTTT. Its translation: CATSGQGGAKEAFF. The genes are TRBV24-1 and TRBJ1-1; TRBD1 aligns across 9 bases. The CDR3 loop spans 14 amino acids. The ends lost 9 bases at V and 8 bases at J; junction bases unmatched: 12. Germline V gives CDR1 KGHDR, CDR2 SFDVKD.

This chain connects TRBV27 to TRBJ1-5; D might be TRBD1 (5 bases). Trimming took off 2 bases at V and 4 bases at J, with 9 bases between the two ends. Germline loops: CDR1 MNHEY, CDR2 SMNVEV (reference sequence). This CDR3 has 14 amino acids. CDR3 DNA sequence: TGTGCCAGCAGTTTAAACAGGATGAATCAGCCCCAGCATTTT. Its translation: CASSLNRMNQPQHF.

This clone turned up a few times. Other DNA sequences in the same sample also yield this CDR3. V gene TRBV5-1 combines with J gene TRBJ1-3, with D possibly TRBD1 on 5 matching bases. CDR3 size: 14 residues. Germline-derived CDR1 and CDR2 are SGHRS and YFSETQ. V was cut by 5 bases and J by 1 base, with 10 bases left in between. The CDR3 reads CASSPSGSGNTIYF. CDR3 sequence (DNA): TGCGCCAGCAGTCCCTCAGGGTCTGGAAACACCATATATTTT.

The chain has TRBV3-1 (or the pseudogene TRBV3-2) and TRBJ2-1; 9 bases map to TRBD2. V gave up 4 bases and J gave up 0 bases; unmatched junction bases: 1. The CDR3 covers 15 residues. Germline lookup yields CDR1 LGHDT and CDR2 YNNKEL (reference sequence). The CDR3, as DNA: TGTGCCAGCAGCCGACTAGCGGCCTCCTACAATGAGCAGTTCTTC. This codes for CASSRLAASYNEQFF.

The chain carries TRBV18 and TRBJ2-7; D possibly corresponds to TRBD1 (5 bases). Trimming removed 2 bases from V and 1 base from J, with 9 bases in between. The CDR3 is 14 amino acids. The germline V gene encodes CDR1 KGHSH and CDR2 LQKENI. CDR3 DNA sequence: TGTGCCAGCTCACCAGTTAGGGGATCCTACGAGCAGTACTTC. Translation: CASSPVRGSYEQYF.

The chain carries TRBV7-8 and TRBJ1-5; 10 bases are shared with TRBD1. The CDR3 contains 20 residues. V lost 4 bases, J lost 0 bases, and 15 bases stayed unmatched. Germline assignment: CDR1 SGHVS and CDR2 FQNEAQ. The CDR3 DNA reads TGTGCCAGCAGCTGGTCCTCCGGGACAGGGGAGCCTTATAGCAATCAGCCCCAGCATTTT. It encodes CASSWSSGTGEPYSNQPQHF.

The chain links TRBV24-1 to TRBJ2-1; TRBD2 matches 13 bases. This CDR3 is built from 17 residues. V lost 4 bases, J lost 10 bases, and 12 bases stayed unmatched. The germline V gene encodes CDR1 KGHDR and CDR2 SFDVKD. DNA for the CDR3: TGTGCCACCAGTGACAGACTAGCGGGGGGACTCATCGGGGAGCAGTTCTTC. This translates into CATSDRLAGGLIGEQFF.

The chain combines TRBV6-6 with TRBJ2-1; 7 positions agree with TRBD1. Germline CDR1 MNHNY, CDR2 SVGAGI (reference sequence). The CDR3 runs to 12 residues. The V segment lost 7 bases and the J segment 8 bases; nucleotides outside the gene matches: 5. The CDR3 loop reads CASKGTGDEQFF. The DNA for the CDR3 is TGTGCCAGCAAGGGCACAGGGGATGAGCAGTTCTTC.

The CDR3 nucleotides are TGTGCCAGCAGCCCCCTCAGGCTACAGAACACTGAAGCTTTCTTT. This encodes CASSPLRLQNTEAFF. This chain joins TRBV11-2 and TRBJ1-1; D call uncertain. With 5 bases removed from V and 1 base from J, the gap between germline ends came to 14 bases. The CDR3 is 15 amino acids. The V gene's germline CDR1 is SGHAT and CDR2 FQNNGV.

The V gene is TRBV11-2, the J gene TRBJ1-3, with D possibly matching TRBD1 (6 bases). The germline CDR1 and CDR2 sequences are SGHAT and FQNNGV. There are 15 residues in the CDR3. Trimming left V 0 bases short and J 5 bases short, with 11 bases between. The CDR3 loop is CASSLEGGPRNTIYF. CDR3 nucleotides: TGTGCCAGCAGCTTAGAAGGGGGACCACGAAACACCATATATTTT.

The J gene is TRBJ2-3, the V gene TRBV18, with TRBD2 as a possible D gene (6 bases). Germline V lookup: CDR1 KGHSH, CDR2 LQKENI. V lost 0 bases and J 1 base, leaving 11 bases between the germline ends. The CDR3 has 16 residues. This CDR3 is CASSPPSGFGTDTQYF. DNA for the CDR3: TGTGCCAGCTCACCACCGAGCGGGTTCGGCACAGATACGCAGTATTTT.

The gene calls are TRBV2 and TRBJ2-1; 7 nucleotides line up with TRBD1. The V and J ends lost 2 bases and 9 bases, in that order; junction bases with no gene match: 13. The germline CDR1 and CDR2 sequences are SNHLY and FYNNEI. The CDR3 spans 16 residues. Written as DNA, the CDR3 is TGTGCCAGCAGTGAATTGGGGCCGACAGGGAGAAGTGAGCAGTTCTTC. This codes for CASSELGPTGRSEQFF. The full variable domain, its missing parts supplied by reference TRBV2 and TRBJ2-1, is EPEVTQTPSHQVTQMGQEVILRCVPISNHLYFYWYRQILGQKVEFLVSFYNNEISEKSEIFDDQFSVERPDGSNFTLKIRSTKLEDSAMYFCASSELGPTGRSEQFFGPGTRLTVL.

A single count supports this clone. The J gene is TRBJ1-1, the V gene TRBV4-1; D gene uncertain. From germline, CDR1 is MGHRA and CDR2 YSYEKL. The ends were cut back, 2 bases at V and 0 bases at J, with 7 bases in the middle. This CDR3 has 14 residues. The CDR3 protein is CASSQSQLNTEAFF. The CDR3 nucleotides read TGCGCCAGCAGCCAATCACAGTTGAACACTGAAGCTTTCTTT.

The chain recombines TRBV7-9 with TRBJ1-1; the D gene is possibly TRBD1 (5 bases). Germline CDR1 and CDR2: SEHNR and FQNEAQ (reference sequence). The CDR3 sequence is 14 residues long. Trimming cost V 2 bases and J 1 base, with 8 bases left between them. In DNA form, the CDR3 reads TGTGCCAGCAGCTTACGACAGAGGAACACTGAAGCTTTCTTT. Its translation is CASSLRQRNTEAFF.

In this sample, this clone turned up a few times. V gene TRBV19 combines with J gene TRBJ1-5; TRBD1 agrees at 7 bases. With V trimmed by 3 bases and J by 11 bases, 16 bases remained unmatched. The CDR3 runs 16 residues. Germline loops: CDR1 LNHDA, CDR2 SQIVND (reference sequence). The CDR3 region is CASSIYQGQAALTQHF. DNA of the CDR3: TGTGCCAGTAGTATCTATCAAGGACAGGCCGCACTTACCCAGCATTTT.

This clone was counted a single time. The rearrangement links TRBV5-1 to TRBJ2-1; no clear D. Germline CDR1 and CDR2: SGHRS and YFSETQ. Trimming shortened V by 0 bases and J by 4 bases, and 8 bases separated the two germline ends. The CDR3 has 14 amino acids. The CDR3 region is CASSLGAEYNEQFF. The CDR3 DNA reads TGCGCCAGCAGCTTGGGTGCAGAATACAATGAGCAGTTCTTC. The full variable domain, completed using reference TRBV5-1 and TRBJ2-1, is KAGVTQTPRYLIKTRGQQVTLSCSPISGHRSVSWYQQTPGQGLQFLFEYFSETQRNKGNFPGRFSGRQFSNSRSEMNVSTLELGDSALYLCASSLGAEYNEQFFGPGTRLTVL.

This rearrangement joins TRBV7-9 to TRBJ2-1; 7 bases map to TRBD2. Per germline, CDR1 SEHNR and CDR2 FQNEAQ (reference sequence). This CDR3 has 17 amino acids. V dropped 5 bases and J dropped 0; count of bases not matched to a gene: 10. CDR3 in amino acids: CASSAGLPKSSYNEQFF. DNA of the CDR3: TGTGCCAGCAGCGCGGGACTACCTAAGAGCTCCTACAATGAGCAGTTCTTC.

A few counts support this clone. V and J are TRBV7-8 and TRBJ2-1; 9 bases map to TRBD2. Trimming took 5 bases from V and 4 from J; bases not matched to a gene: 6. The length of the CDR3 is 15 residues. Germline V gene data show CDR1 as SGHVS and CDR2 as FQNEAQ. As DNA, the CDR3 is TGTGCCAGCAGCCCCCAGCGGGGGGCTTACAATGAGCAGTTCTTC. It is translated as CASSPQRGAYNEQFF.

The chain combines TRBV4-1 with TRBJ1-1, with unresolved D. V lost 1 base and J 4 bases, leaving 13 bases between the germline ends. Germline V lookup: CDR1 MGHRA, CDR2 YSYEKL. CDR3 size: 15 residues. The CDR3 DNA follows: TGCGCCAGCAGCCAAGTGAGGCCTGCTCGCACTGAAGCTTTCTTT. This codes for CASSQVRPARTEAFF.

This chain connects TRBV2 to TRBJ1-5; D remains ambiguous. V lost 4 bases to trimming and J lost 3 bases, with 7 bases between them. Germline V gene lookup returns CDR1 SNHLY and CDR2 FYNNEI. This CDR3 is built from 13 residues. CDR3 amino acids: CASSAQFNQPQHF. For the CDR3, the DNA is TGTGCCAGCAGTGCTCAGTTCAATCAGCCCCAGCATTTT.

This chain uses TRBV6-5 with TRBJ2-1; D ambiguous. The V end was cut by 8 bases, the J end by 3 bases, with 11 bases between. Looked up from germline, CDR1 is MNHEY and CDR2 is SVGAGI. There are 13 residues in the CDR3. CDR3 sequence (DNA): TGTGCCAGCTCAGTTCCAGGCTACAATGAGCAGTTCTTC. It yields the protein CASSVPGYNEQFF.

The chain has TRBV6-5 and TRBJ1-3, with 7 bases that match TRBD1. There are 15 residues in the CDR3. V lost 6 bases to trimming and J lost 0 bases; unmatched junction nucleotides: 5. Germline V gene data show CDR1 as MNHEY and CDR2 as SVGAGI. The CDR3 loop reads CASRGQSNSGNTIYF. The CDR3 nucleotides read TGTGCCAGCAGGGGACAGAGCAACTCTGGAAACACCATATATTTT.

The V call is TRBV2, the J call TRBJ2-7; D not resolved. Germline-derived CDR1 and CDR2 are SNHLY and FYNNEI. This CDR3 is 12 amino acids long. V was pared by 7 bases and J by 4 bases, with 11 bases between. CDR3 coding DNA: TGTGCCAGCAACCGTCCGGGTTACGAGCAGTACTTC. Encoded protein: CASNRPGYEQYF.

The V call is TRBV28, the J call TRBJ2-1; 7 positions match TRBD2. The CDR3 covers 14 residues. Germline assignment: CDR1 MDHEN and CDR2 SYDVKM. J was trimmed by 0 bases and V by 7 bases; bases with no gene match: 3. The CDR3 bases are TGTGCCAGCAACTGGGAGGGCTCCTACAATGAGCAGTTCTTC. This encodes CASNWEGSYNEQFF.

This chain links TRBV7-9 with TRBJ1-4, with unresolved D. The germline V and J ends were trimmed by 7 bases and 10 bases, with 16 bases remaining between them. Germline assignment: CDR1 SEHNR and CDR2 FQNEAQ (reference sequence). The CDR3 length is 13 residues. The chain's CDR3 is CASTARRFGKLFF. In DNA form, the CDR3 reads TGTGCCAGCACCGCTAGGCGGTTCGGAAAACTGTTTTTT.

The chain employs TRBV4-2 and TRBJ2-1, with TRBD2 matching over 10 bases. CDR1 LGHNA and CDR2 YNFKEQ come from the germline V gene. The CDR3 consists of 16 residues. The junction had 7 bases not matched to a gene; V was cut back by 2 bases and J by 6 bases. The CDR3, as DNA: TGTGCCAGCAGCCAACTTAGCGGGGGGTTATTCAATGAGCAGTTCTTC. Translating gives CASSQLSGGLFNEQFF.

The rearrangement links TRBV5-1 to TRBJ2-7; maybe TRBD1 (5 bases). V gave up 0 bases and J gave up 0 bases, with 13 bases separating them. Germline CDR1 SGHRS, CDR2 YFSETQ. The CDR3 has 16 residues. The CDR3 spells CASSLVDTGYSYEQYF. DNA of the CDR3: TGCGCCAGCAGCTTGGTGGACACGGGTTACTCCTACGAGCAGTACTTC.

In this sample, this clone turned up once. The chain links TRBV12-3 or TRBV12-4 to TRBJ1-5, with no clear D. The length of the CDR3 is 12 residues. V was shortened by 3 bases and J by 5 bases, with 5 bases between the two germline ends. As DNA, the CDR3 is TGTGCCAGCAGTTTTCATCATCAGCCCCAGCATTTT. Encoded protein: CASSFHHQPQHF.

This clone has a handful of counts. V gene TRBV20-1 combines with J gene TRBJ1-2, with D unresolved. Germline V gives CDR1 DFQATT, CDR2 SNEGSKA (reference sequence). CDR3 length: 13 residues. V was trimmed by 3 bases and J by 8 bases, leaving 16 bases between them. The CDR3: CSASPSGGLGYTF. DNA for the CDR3: TGCAGTGCTAGTCCCTCAGGAGGCTTGGGCTACACCTTC.